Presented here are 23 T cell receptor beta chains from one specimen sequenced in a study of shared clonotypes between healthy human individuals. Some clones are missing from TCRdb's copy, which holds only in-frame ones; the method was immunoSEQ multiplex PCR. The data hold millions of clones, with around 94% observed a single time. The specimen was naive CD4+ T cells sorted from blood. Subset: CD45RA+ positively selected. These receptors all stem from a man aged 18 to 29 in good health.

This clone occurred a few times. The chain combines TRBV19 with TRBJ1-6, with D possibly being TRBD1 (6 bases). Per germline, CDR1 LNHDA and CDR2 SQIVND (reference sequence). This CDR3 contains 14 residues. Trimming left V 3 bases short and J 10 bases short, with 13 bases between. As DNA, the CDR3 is TGTGCCAGTAGTATCAGAGACCAGGGGTCACCCCTCCACTTT. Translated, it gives CASSIRDQGSPLHF.

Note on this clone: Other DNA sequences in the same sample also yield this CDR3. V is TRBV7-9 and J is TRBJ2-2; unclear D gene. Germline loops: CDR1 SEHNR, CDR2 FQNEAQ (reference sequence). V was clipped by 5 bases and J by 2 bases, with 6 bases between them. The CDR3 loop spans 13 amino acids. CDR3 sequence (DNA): TGTGCCAGCAGCCCCGTCAACACCGGGGAGCTGTTTTTT. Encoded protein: CASSPVNTGELFF.

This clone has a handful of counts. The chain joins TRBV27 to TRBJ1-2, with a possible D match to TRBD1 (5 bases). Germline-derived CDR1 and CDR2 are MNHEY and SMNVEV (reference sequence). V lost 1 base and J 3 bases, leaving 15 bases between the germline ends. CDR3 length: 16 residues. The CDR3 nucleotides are TGTGCCAGCAGTTTATTGGGCCAGGGAAGTGACTATGGCTACACCTTC. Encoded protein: CASSLLGQGSDYGYTF.

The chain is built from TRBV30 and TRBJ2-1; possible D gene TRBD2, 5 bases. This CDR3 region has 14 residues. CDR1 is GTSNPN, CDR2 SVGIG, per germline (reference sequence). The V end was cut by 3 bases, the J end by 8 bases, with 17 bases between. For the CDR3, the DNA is TGTGCCTGGAGGAGACTAAGCCCATCTCATGAGCAGTTCTTC. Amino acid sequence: CAWRRLSPSHEQFF.

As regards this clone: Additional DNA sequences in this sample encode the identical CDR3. CDR3 in amino acids: CASSPTSGAYNEQFF. The CDR3 DNA reads as TGTGCCAGCAGCCCTACTAGCGGGGCCTACAATGAGCAGTTCTTC. The chain combines TRBV7-9 with TRBJ2-1; 10 bases map to TRBD2. Germline loops: CDR1 SEHNR, CDR2 FQNEAQ (reference sequence). J was trimmed by 2 bases and V by 5 bases; bases with no gene match: 3. The CDR3 is 15 residues long.

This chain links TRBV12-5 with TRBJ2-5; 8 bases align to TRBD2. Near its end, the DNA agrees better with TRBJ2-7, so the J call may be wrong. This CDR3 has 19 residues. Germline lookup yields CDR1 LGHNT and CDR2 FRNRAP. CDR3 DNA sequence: TGTGCTAGTGGTTTGGTACTTGCGGGGGGAATAGCGGGATCGTACGAGCAGTACTTC. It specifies CASGLVLAGGIAGSYEQYF.

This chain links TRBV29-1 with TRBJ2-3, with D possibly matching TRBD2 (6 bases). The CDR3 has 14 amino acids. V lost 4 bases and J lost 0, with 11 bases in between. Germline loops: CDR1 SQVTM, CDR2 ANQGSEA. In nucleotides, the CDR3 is TGCAGCGTTGCATGGGGGACTAGCACAGATACGCAGTATTTT. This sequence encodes CSVAWGTSTDTQYF.

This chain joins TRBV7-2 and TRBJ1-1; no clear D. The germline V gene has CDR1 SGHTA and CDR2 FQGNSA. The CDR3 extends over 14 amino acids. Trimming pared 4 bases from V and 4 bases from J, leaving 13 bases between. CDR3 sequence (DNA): TGTGCCAGCAGCTCAGGCGGTTGGGGCACTGAAGCTTTCTTT. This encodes CASSSGGWGTEAFF.

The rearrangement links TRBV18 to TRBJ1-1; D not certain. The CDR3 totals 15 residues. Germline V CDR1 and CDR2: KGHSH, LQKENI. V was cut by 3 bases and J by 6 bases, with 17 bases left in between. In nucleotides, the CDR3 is TGTGCCAGCTCACCTAATCTTGCGGAAAACTCTGAAGCTTTCTTT. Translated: CASSPNLAENSEAFF.

The CDR3 region has the DNA TGTGCCAGCAGCTTACGTTCCGCTAGCGGGAGTATTTTCTCGGAGACCCAGTACTTC. Amino acid sequence: CASSLRSASGSIFSETQYF. This chain links TRBV7-2 with TRBJ2-5; 10 bases are shared with TRBD2. Germline CDR1 is SGHTA and CDR2 is FQGNSA. The CDR3 sequence is 19 residues long. V lost 2 bases to trimming and J lost 5 bases; unmatched junction nucleotides: 17.

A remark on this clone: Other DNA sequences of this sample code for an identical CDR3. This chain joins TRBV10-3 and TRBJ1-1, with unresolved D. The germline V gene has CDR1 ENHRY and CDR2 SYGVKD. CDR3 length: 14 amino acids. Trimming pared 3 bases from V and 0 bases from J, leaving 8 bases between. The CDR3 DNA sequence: TGTGCCATCAGTGACGGTACACTGAACACTGAAGCTTTCTTT. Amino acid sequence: CAISDGTLNTEAFF.

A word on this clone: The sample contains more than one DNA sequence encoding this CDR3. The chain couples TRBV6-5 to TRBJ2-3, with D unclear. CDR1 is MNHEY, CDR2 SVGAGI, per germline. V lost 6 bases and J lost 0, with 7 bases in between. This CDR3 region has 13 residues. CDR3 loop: CASSSPSTDTQYF. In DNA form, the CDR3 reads TGTGCCAGCAGCTCACCCAGCACAGATACGCAGTATTTT.

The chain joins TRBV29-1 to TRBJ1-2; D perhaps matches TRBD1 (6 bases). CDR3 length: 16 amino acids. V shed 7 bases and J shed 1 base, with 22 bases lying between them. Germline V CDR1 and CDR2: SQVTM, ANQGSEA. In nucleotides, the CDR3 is TGCAGCGCCAAAGGGGGGCAGGGATCGAGTAACTATGGCTACACCTTC. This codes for CSAKGGQGSSNYGYTF.

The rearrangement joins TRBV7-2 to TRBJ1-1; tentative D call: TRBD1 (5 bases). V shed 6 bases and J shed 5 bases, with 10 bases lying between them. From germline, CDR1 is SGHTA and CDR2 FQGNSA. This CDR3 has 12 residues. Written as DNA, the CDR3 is TGTGCCAGCAGGGCGGGGGGGACTGAAGCTTTCTTT. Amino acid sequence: CASRAGGTEAFF. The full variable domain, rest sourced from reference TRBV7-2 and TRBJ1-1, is GAGVSQSPSNKVTEKGKDVELRCDPISGHTALYWYRQSLGQGLEFLIYFQGNSAPDKSGLPSDRFSAERTGGSVSTLTIQRTQQEDSAVYLCASRAGGTEAFFGQGTRLTVV.

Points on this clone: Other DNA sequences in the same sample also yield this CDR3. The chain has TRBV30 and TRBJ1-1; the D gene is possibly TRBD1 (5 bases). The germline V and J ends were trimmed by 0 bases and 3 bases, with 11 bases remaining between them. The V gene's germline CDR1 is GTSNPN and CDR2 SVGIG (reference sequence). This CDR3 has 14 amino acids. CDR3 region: CAWSVVGDYTEAFF. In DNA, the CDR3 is TGTGCCTGGAGTGTAGTGGGGGACTACACTGAAGCTTTCTTT.

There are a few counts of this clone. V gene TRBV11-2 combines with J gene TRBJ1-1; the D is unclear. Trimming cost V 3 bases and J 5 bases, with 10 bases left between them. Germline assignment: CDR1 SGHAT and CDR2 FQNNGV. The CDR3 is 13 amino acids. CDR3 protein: CASSFEVRTEAFF. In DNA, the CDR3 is TGTGCCAGCAGCTTCGAGGTACGGACTGAAGCTTTCTTT.

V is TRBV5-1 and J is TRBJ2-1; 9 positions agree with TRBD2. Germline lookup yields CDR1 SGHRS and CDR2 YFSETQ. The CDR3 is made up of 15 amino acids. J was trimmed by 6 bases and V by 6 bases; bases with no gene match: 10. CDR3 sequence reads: CASKLAGEGRNEQFF. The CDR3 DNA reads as TGCGCCAGCAAATTAGCGGGAGAAGGGCGCAATGAGCAGTTCTTC.

Written as DNA, the CDR3 is TGTGCCAGCAGCGTAGATCGACAGGGACCGCAGTATTTT. This encodes CASSVDRQGPQYF. This sequence joins TRBV9 and TRBJ2-3; 7 bases line up with TRBD1. In germline, CDR1 is SGDLS, CDR2 YYNGEE. The CDR3 runs to 13 residues. V gave up 0 bases and J gave up 10 bases; unmatched junction bases: 5. The complete variable domain, with remaining parts taken from reference TRBV9 and TRBJ2-3, reads DSGVTQTPKHLITATGQRVTLRCSPRSGDLSVYWYQQSLDQGLQFLIQYYNGEERAKGNILERFSAQQFPDLHSELNLSSLELGDSALYFCASSVDRQGPQYFGPGTRLTVL.

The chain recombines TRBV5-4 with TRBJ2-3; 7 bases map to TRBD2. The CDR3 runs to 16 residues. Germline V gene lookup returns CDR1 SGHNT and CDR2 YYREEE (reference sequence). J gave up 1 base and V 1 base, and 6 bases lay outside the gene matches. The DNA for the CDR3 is TGTGCCAGCAGCTTGTCGATAGCGGGCGGCACAGATACGCAGTATTTT. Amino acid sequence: CASSLSIAGGTDTQYF. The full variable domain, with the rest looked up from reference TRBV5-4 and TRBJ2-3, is ETGVTQSPTHLIKTRGQQVTLRCSSQSGHNTVSWYQQALGQGPQFIFQYYREEENGRGNFPPRFSGLQFPNYSSELNVNALELDDSALYLCASSLSIAGGTDTQYFGPGTRLTVL.

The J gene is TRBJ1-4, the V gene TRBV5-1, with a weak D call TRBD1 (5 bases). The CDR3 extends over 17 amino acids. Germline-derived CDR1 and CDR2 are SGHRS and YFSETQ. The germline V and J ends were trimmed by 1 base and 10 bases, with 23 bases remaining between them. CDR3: CASSLSIDRSVGGKLFF. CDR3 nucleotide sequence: TGCGCCAGCAGCTTGAGTATCGATAGGTCCGTGGGGGGAAAACTGTTTTTT. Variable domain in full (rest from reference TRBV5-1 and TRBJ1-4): KAGVTQTPRYLIKTRGQQVTLSCSPISGHRSVSWYQQTPGQGLQFLFEYFSETQRNKGNFPGRFSGRQFSNSRSEMNVSTLELGDSALYLCASSLSIDRSVGGKLFFGSGTQLSVL.

This CDR3 reads CASSRSTGTELGYTF. The CDR3 coding sequence is TGTGCCAGCAGCAGATCTACCGGGACAGAGCTTGGCTACACCTTC. The V gene is TRBV6-6, the J gene TRBJ1-2, with 7 bases aligning to TRBD1. CDR3 length equals 15 residues. V gave up 6 bases and J gave up 7 bases; unmatched junction bases: 14. The germline V gene has CDR1 MNHNY and CDR2 SVGAGI (reference sequence).

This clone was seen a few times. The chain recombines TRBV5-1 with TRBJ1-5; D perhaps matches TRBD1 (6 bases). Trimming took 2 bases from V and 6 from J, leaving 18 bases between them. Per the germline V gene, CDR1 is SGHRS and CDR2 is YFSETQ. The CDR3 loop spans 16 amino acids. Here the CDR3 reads CASSFPLTGLSQPQHF. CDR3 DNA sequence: TGCGCCAGCAGCTTTCCGCTTACAGGGCTTAGTCAGCCCCAGCATTTT.

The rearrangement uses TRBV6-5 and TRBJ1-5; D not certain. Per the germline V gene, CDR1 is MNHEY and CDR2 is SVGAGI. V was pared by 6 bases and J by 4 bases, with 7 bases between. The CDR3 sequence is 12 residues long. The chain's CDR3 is CASSFSNQPQHF. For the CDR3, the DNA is TGTGCCAGCAGCTTTTCAAATCAGCCCCAGCATTTT.